This TCR beta chain was identified in a study of cytomegalovirus exposure and HLA in healthy donors (dated by TCRdb to the late 2010s). A note on the overall study: An earlier analysis of fewer than 750 of the donors reported over 250 Gb of sequence data and roughly 120 million unique TCR beta sequences obtained from some 170 million T cells. All discovery cohort repertoires had been generated using a single sequencing platform. Typing coverage varied by locus: roughly 629-640 donors for A, B, C, DRB1 and DQB1; roughly 520 for DQA1; more than 600 for DPA1; around 490 for DPB1. Because of strong linkage in the cohort, a handful of DR-DQ haplotypes were treated as single units for association and clustering. The study used immunosequencing to profile the T cell repertoires of 600 to 850 subjects and linked those repertoires to cytomegalovirus serostatus. In addition to the first cohort of hundreds of subjects, a separate validation cohort of over 90 different subjects was used. Among 300 to 450 genotyped donors of the cohort, an average of approximately 230,000 unique TCR beta nucleotide sequences were sequenced per donor, 15% to 20% of them non-productive. Alongside the repertoire data, information on donor age, sex, ethnicity and CMV serostatus was compiled. An early release that covered about 600 HLA-typed donors contained about 300 gigabases of sequencing data and tens of millions of unique TCR sequences. In an earlier analysis of 587 of the donors, high-throughput TCR beta sequencing was used to judge whether each TCR beta V gene segment behaved as functional or pseudogenic. To predict cytomegalovirus infection status, the study combined high-throughput TCR immunosequencing, statistical association of individual TCRs with disease status, and machine learning. Rather than using new phenotypic data, the later analysis identified candidate immune exposures from TCR beta sequences and from how often those sequences occurred across donors. The study aimed to test whether cataloging public T cell receptors could reveal signatures of past pathogen exposure. A later analysis re-examined previously published TCR beta repertoires from roughly 720 donors and added high-resolution HLA genotyping to investigate patterns of TCR occurrence. Genome-wide SNP genotypes for about 65% of the 666 donors were used in a later genetic analysis, which treated that subset as a discovery cohort. HLA typing covered class I and class II loci at four-digit resolution. Among the roughly 400 genotyped donors, under 90% belonged to the genetic ancestry cluster associated with self-reported Caucasian donors. Overall study results and their limits: Several of the top co-occurrence clusters appeared to be linked to parvovirus B19, influenza, CMV and Epstein-Barr virus, according to a later analysis. A later genetic analysis reported fewer N-insertions in productive TCRs among donors in an Asian-associated ancestry cluster than the roughly 700-donor mean. When HLA alleles, especially DR and DQ, strongly co-occurred, TCR associations were difficult to assign to individual alleles. The 87-base-pair reads could not distinguish some IMGT-functional V segments, including TRBV6-2 and TRBV6-3, so those segments were excluded. A further reported finding was that TCR beta sequences accurately predicted the HLA-A and HLA-B alleles for most subjects in the first cohort. Compared with equally common non-associated chains, HLA-associated TCR beta chains in a later analysis were more clonally expanded and had lower generation probabilities. A later analysis associated approximately 17,000 TCR beta sequences with specific HLA alleles at a false discovery rate of 0.05. In a later genetic analysis, a missense DCLRE1C variant was associated with V-gene and J-gene trimming of TCR beta chains, and the association was replicated in an independent cohort. Only TCR beta chains were sequenced in this cohort, and the absence of alpha or paired-chain data limited detectable features. A later analysis found that TCR association rates varied across HLA loci, with DRB1 alleles showing the most associated TCRs and HLA-C alleles the fewest. In an earlier analysis of approximately 590 of the donors, most TCR beta V segments appeared in productive rearrangements about 90% or about 30% of the time, broadly matching IMGT annotations. Most TCR sequences were seen in very few donors, while some public TCRs were found in many individuals. Because some donors lacked HLA typing at each locus, the association tests relied only on the typed subset. The classifier was reported to diagnose cytomegalovirus status with high specificity and sensitivity in both the original and validation cohorts. A later analysis found that most CMV-associated TCR beta chains appeared HLA-restricted, with HLA associations seemingly driven largely by CMV exposure. Roughly 17 rarely observed V segments, including chromosome 9 orphons, were excluded from the earlier analysis of about 500 of the donors because counts were too low. According to the authors, the approach could potentially be generalized to other disease states and immunological phenotypes. Sequencing depth was assumed to be roughly uniform across donors in the presence/absence analyses, though that assumption may not hold. The study listed 164 TCR beta chains as associated with cytomegalovirus. Correlated functional status among segregating V segments might be attributable to linkage disequilibrium, but an unknown experimental factor could not be ruled out. Immune exposure information for the cohort was limited to CMV serostatus. A cluster of highly shared sequence variants was judged likely to be a technical artifact of the sequencing pipeline. In vitro tests confirmed that three of the cytomegalovirus-associated TCR beta chains recognize cytomegalovirus antigens.

As regards this clone: The antigen it binds to is not known. Nothing much larger sits one base from this clone, and base qualities are not available.

The cohort comprised around 690 healthy bone marrow donors. Cohort members were all nominally healthy when sampled, although unrecorded immune exposures were likely present. The donor was CMV seropositive and belonged to the group of more than 250 seropositive cohort members. Each donor provided a peripheral blood sample, and peripheral blood mononuclear cells were used for TCR beta sequencing. Genomic DNA extraction from the blood cell samples was performed with the Qiagen DNeasy Blood Extraction Kit. The V end loses 5 bases and the J end loses 6 bases, and a stretch of 10 bases separates them. The CDR3 measures 13 amino acids from cysteine to phenylalanine. Only the CDR3 portion is preserved as DNA: 39 bases, with reading frame beginning at the first base. The germline V gene (reference sequence) yields LNHDA for CDR1 and SQIVND for CDR2. The protocol used for the library was the immunoSEQ multiplex PCR assay. For the multiplex PCR, a mixture combining 60 forward primers for TCR Vbeta segments and 13 reverse primers for TCR Jbeta segments was used. Amplification of the CDR3 region of rearranged TCR beta genes was performed with a multiplex PCR assay on genomic DNA. The amplified TCR beta libraries were sequenced on the Illumina HiSeq System as 87-base-pair reads. On the study's bioinformatics: A later analysis counted tens of millions of unique TCR beta chains across the 550 to 800 repertoires, and some 11 million of these chains were shared by at least two donors. Raw reads were error-corrected and collapsed into unique sequences with a nearest-neighbor algorithm that merged closely related sequences to remove PCR and sequencing errors. To assign V, D and J gene segments, CDR3 sequences were aligned to IMGT reference sequences. Each retained sequence needed at least a six-nucleotide match to both a V gene segment and a J gene segment. A rearrangement was called productive if the CDR3 had no stop codons and remained in frame with V and J, and every other rearrangement was called non-productive. CDR3 was defined by IMGT convention, running from the second conserved V-encoded cysteine to the conserved J-encoded phenylalanine. Sequences without an unambiguous match to a single V gene segment were excluded from the earlier analysis of over 500 of the donors. An earlier analysis of some 500 of the donors classified V segments as functional when productive rearrangements were above 56.7% and as segregating when the standard deviation between donors was above 5%. A statistical classification framework was built to diagnose cytomegalovirus status from the catalog of TCR beta chain sequences. In a later analysis, TCR nucleotide sequences were compared against IMGT/GENE-DB human TR gene sequences so that V and J genes could be assigned. The TCRdist pipeline was used in a later analysis to assign CDR3 sequences and most-parsimonious VDJ recombination scenarios. A later analysis defined each TCR beta chain by its CDR3 amino acid sequence plus V-gene family, and excluded reads lacking a unique V-gene family. As a way to deal with suspected cross-contamination and a sequencing artifact, a later analysis dropped roughly 620 nucleotide sequences that were highly shared and had low generation probability. In a later analysis, a clonal expansion index was calculated for each public chain from normalized within-repertoire ranks of inferred template counts. In a later analysis, generation probabilities were computed using a VDJ recombination model fitted to out-of-frame rearrangements, and the results were checked against IGoR. Hypergeometric tests were used in a later analysis to score TCR-TCR, TCR-HLA and TCR-CMV co-occurrence, with a repertoire-size bias correction applied to the TCR pairs. A later analysis estimated false discovery rates by permuting HLA or CMV assignments 20 times. A later analysis grouped co-occurring TCRs with DBSCAN, adding TCRdist sequence similarity when clustering within HLA-allele-positive subsets. Co-occurrence clustering excluded repertoires with fewer than 30,000 or more than 120,000 public chains, plus five with anomalous nucleotide sharing. The immuneACCESS repertoire file appears here via TCRdb, limited to in-frame rearrangements. These files lack a portion of the clones; in checked studies, under half of the deficit traces to unresolved V genes, and the cause of the others is not known. V and J calls and clone size follow that table, whereas D and trimming were derived from the DNA. The sample contains under 200,000 clones, around 77% of them found a single time. The top ten constitute approximately 2.1% of the sample.

The receptor chain draws on TRBV19 and TRBJ2-2; no D segment can be confidently identified. The sequenced material came from PBMCs. The sequence derives from a woman aged 25 to 45 in good health and CMV-seropositive. The bases read TGTGCCAGTAGTCTGCGCCCCGCCGGGGAGCTGTTTTTT. The resulting protein is CASSLRPAGELFF.